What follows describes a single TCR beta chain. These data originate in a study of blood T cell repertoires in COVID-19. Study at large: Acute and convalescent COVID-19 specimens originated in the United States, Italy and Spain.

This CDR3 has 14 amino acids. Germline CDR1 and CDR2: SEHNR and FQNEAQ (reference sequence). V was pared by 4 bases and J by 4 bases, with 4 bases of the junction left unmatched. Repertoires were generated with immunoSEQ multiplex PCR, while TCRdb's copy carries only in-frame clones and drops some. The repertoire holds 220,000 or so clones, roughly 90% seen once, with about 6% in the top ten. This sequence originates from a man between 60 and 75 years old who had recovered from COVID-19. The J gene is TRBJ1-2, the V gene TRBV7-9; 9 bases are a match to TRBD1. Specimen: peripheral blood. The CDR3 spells CASSWPGQGYGYTF. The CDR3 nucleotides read TGTGCCAGCAGCTGGCCGGGACAGGGCTATGGCTACACCTTC.